This TCR beta chain was retrieved from a study of T-cell reconstitution after alpha-beta-depleted transplantation in children. Regarding the study as a whole: Roughly two months post-transplant, alpha-beta T cells reportedly originated from several hundred graft clones that had expanded. Day-60 TCRbeta diversity that was high in some patients was derived from surviving recipient T cells and thymic progenitors. Among T cells one year after transplant, newly produced cells accounted for most counts and diversity.

This sample's TCRbeta library carried unique molecular identifier barcodes. One entry per CDR3 protein, called by TCRdb with MiXCR from the PCR reads. The sample records 800,000 to 1,000,000 distinct CDR3 sequences, about 26% being singletons. Concerning this clonotype: Its antigen is not known.

The V gene lost 1 base and the J gene lost 0 bases, with 11 bases spanning the gap. The germline gives CDR1 MNHNS, CDR2 SASEGT. The CDR3 length is 16 residues. The TCR sequence derives from a boy under three years old who had a stem cell transplant for SCID, so the T cells may come from the graft donor. The material was PBMCs, mostly from graft donor cells, obtained 360 days after TCRalphabeta/CD19-depleted stem cell transplant. The V and J genes are TRBV6-1 and TRBJ2-3; D is possibly TRBD1 (6 bases). As DNA, the CDR3 is TGTGCCAGCAGTGAAGGGGACATATCTAGCACAGATACGCAGTATTTT. As protein: CASSEGDISSTDTQYF.